The present T cell receptor beta chain was sequenced within a study of T cell responses to AZD1222 COVID-19 vaccine. Study in general: Pooled samples include second doses given at about 4 or 12 weeks.

Some clones are missing from TCRdb's copy, which holds only in-frame ones; the method was immunoSEQ multiplex PCR. This table has tens of thousands of clones, under 90% appearing once. Overall study findings and caveats: Vaccination with two AZD1222 doses was followed by a rise in Spike-specific TCR breadth and depth.

The V gene end was trimmed by 5 bases and the J gene end by 0 bases; junction bases not matched to a gene: 10. The germline V gene encodes CDR1 MNHEY and CDR2 SVGEGT. The CDR3 consists of 18 residues. On this clone: Its antigen remains unknown.

This TCR came from an adult in good health. The specimen was peripheral blood, collected on day 0 of AZD1222 vaccination. The V and J genes are TRBV6-2 or TRBV6-3 and TRBJ1-3, with 10 bases that match TRBD1. CDR3 nucleotides: TGTGCCAGCAGTCTGACAGGGGGCCTCATCTTCTCTGGAAACACCATATATTTT. As protein: CASSLTGGLIFSGNTIYF.